The table lists the clone carrying this TCR beta chain with a count of one. Its target is unknown. The CDR3 spans 15 residues. CDR1 and CDR2 from the germline V gene are LGHDT and YNNKEL (reference sequence). J gave up 1 base and V 5 bases, and 5 bases lay outside the gene matches. One entry per CDR3 protein, called by TCRdb with MiXCR from the RT-PCR reads. The data contain about 580,000 distinct CDR3 sequences, 14% of them singletons. This specimen belongs to a study of response to subunit inactivated influenza vaccine. Whole-study findings and limits: The authors suggested that few new T cells are recruited per seasonal influenza vaccination.

The sequence derives from a man aged 45 to 65 who received an inactivated influenza vaccine. The rearrangement links TRBV3-1 to TRBJ2-7; 10 positions match TRBD2. Source: PBMCs from blood, taken less than 13 days after vaccination. The CDR3 sequence: CASSSLAGESYEQYF. CDR3 DNA sequence: TGTGCCAGCAGCTCTCTAGCGGGAGAATCCTACGAGCAGTACTTC.